A single sample gave rise to the 29 T cell receptor beta chains below, sequenced in a study of T cell responses to AZD1222 COVID-19 vaccine. Sequenced by immunoSEQ multiplex PCR; TCRdb stores in-frame clones only, minus some. The profile shows over 100,000 clones, approximately 87% of them singletons. Sequencing was performed on peripheral blood, taken 28 days after the second AZD1222 dose. These receptors originate from an adult who received the AZD1222 COVID-19 vaccine.

This rearrangement joins TRBV9 to TRBJ2-1; D might be TRBD1 or TRBD2, each matching 5 bases. The germline CDR1 and CDR2 sequences are SGDLS and YYNGEE. Between the trimmed V and J ends, which lost 4 bases and 9 bases, there was a span of 11 bases. This CDR3 has 12 residues. The CDR3 region has the DNA TGTGCCAGCAGCCTCGGGACGCCTGAGCAGTTCTTC. It encodes CASSLGTPEQFF. Drawing the rest from reference TRBV9 and TRBJ2-1, the complete variable domain is DSGVTQTPKHLITATGQRVTLRCSPRSGDLSVYWYQQSLDQGLQFLIQYYNGEERAKGNILERFSAQQFPDLHSELNLSSLELGDSALYFCASSLGTPEQFFGPGTRLTVL.

J is TRBJ1-3 and V is TRBV7-2, with 7 bases aligning to TRBD1. Germline CDR1 reads SGHTA; CDR2 reads FQGNSA. This CDR3 contains 15 residues. Trimming cost V 5 bases and J 9 bases; bases outside gene matches: 13. CDR3 amino acids: CASSGRQGARGTIYF. The CDR3 DNA reads TGTGCCAGCAGCGGACGACAGGGCGCACGGGGCACCATATATTTT.

Only one count was recorded for this clone. The V gene is TRBV6-6, the J gene TRBJ2-2; possibly TRBD2 for D (5 bases). V was pared by 5 bases and J by 0 bases, with 7 bases between. Germline V gives CDR1 MNHNY, CDR2 SVGAGI (reference sequence). The CDR3 has 14 amino acids. The CDR3 DNA reads TGTGCCAGCAGTAAACTAGCGAACACCGGGGAGCTGTTTTTT. It codes for CASSKLANTGELFF.

V gene TRBV4-2 combines with J gene TRBJ1-5; maybe TRBD1 (6 bases). The CDR3 loop spans 15 amino acids. The germline V gene has CDR1 LGHNA and CDR2 YNFKEQ. Between the trimmed V and J ends, which lost 4 bases and 1 base, there was a span of 11 bases. CDR3 loop: CASSREDRSNQPQHF. CDR3 sequence (DNA): TGTGCCAGCAGCCGAGAGGACAGAAGCAATCAGCCCCAGCATTTT.

The CDR3 DNA is TGTGCCAGTAGTATGGTGGGTCACCCAACCTACGAGCAGTACTTC. Its translation: CASSMVGHPTYEQYF. The rearrangement uses TRBV19 and TRBJ2-7; no clear D gene. Germline CDR1 reads LNHDA; CDR2 reads SQIVND (reference sequence). Trimming removed 3 bases at V and 2 bases at J, with 14 bases between. The CDR3 has 15 amino acids.

The V and J genes are TRBV6-2 or TRBV6-3 and TRBJ2-7; a possible D gene is TRBD1 (6 bases). V was shortened by 5 bases and J by 9 bases, with 17 bases between the two germline ends. The CDR3 loop spans 13 amino acids. Germline CDR1 reads MNHEY; CDR2 reads SVGEGT. As DNA, the CDR3 is TGTGCCAGCAGTCCAGCCCCCAGGGGCCGGCAGTACTTC. Translating gives CASSPAPRGRQYF.

The chain is built from TRBV7-3 and TRBJ1-5, with a tentative D call TRBD1 (5 bases). The CDR3 is 13 residues long. Trimming cost V 5 bases and J 6 bases, with 11 bases left between them. Germline CDR1 reads SGHTA; CDR2 reads FQGTGA. CDR3 sequence: CASSTQGGQPQHF. Written as DNA, the CDR3 is TGTGCCAGCAGCACTCAGGGTGGTCAGCCCCAGCATTTT. Full variable domain (rest looked up from reference TRBV7-3 and TRBJ1-5): GAGVSQTPSNKVTEKGKYVELRCDPISGHTALYWYRQSLGQGPEFLIYFQGTGAADDSGLPNDRFFAVRPEGSVSTLKIQRTERGDSAVYLCASSTQGGQPQHFGDGTRLSIL.

This chain uses TRBV19 with TRBJ1-3, with a tentative D call TRBD1 (5 bases). The germline CDR1 and CDR2 sequences are LNHDA and SQIVND (reference sequence). This CDR3 spans 14 amino acids. The ends were cut back, 3 bases at V and 7 bases at J, with 13 bases in the middle. The chain's CDR3 is CASSIRGRSNTIYF. CDR3 DNA: TGTGCCAGTAGTATCCGGGGCCGAAGTAACACCATATATTTT.

The chain combines TRBV12-3 or TRBV12-4 with TRBJ1-1, with D unresolved. There are 13 residues in the CDR3. V was clipped by 2 bases and J by 0 bases, with 4 bases between them. DNA for the CDR3: TGTGCCAGCAGTTTAAGGGTGAACACTGAAGCTTTCTTT. Amino acid sequence: CASSLRVNTEAFF.

Only one count was recorded for this clone. The CDR3 is CASQTAPGSYNEQFF. The CDR3 DNA is TGCGCCAGCCAGACTGCTCCAGGCTCCTACAATGAGCAGTTCTTC. The rearrangement uses TRBV5-1 and TRBJ2-1; no clear D. Per the germline V gene, CDR1 is SGHRS and CDR2 is YFSETQ. The germline V and J ends were trimmed by 7 bases and 0 bases, with 14 bases remaining between them. This CDR3 contains 15 residues.

The sample holds one count of this clone. The J gene is TRBJ1-4, the V gene TRBV30, with no clear D. The germline CDR1 and CDR2 sequences are GTSNPN and SVGIG (reference sequence). The CDR3 totals 13 residues. Trimming cost V 2 bases and J 10 bases, with 14 bases left between them. CDR3 in DNA: TGTGCCTGGAGTCCCACGAAGGCGGGAAAACTGTTTTTT. Its translation: CAWSPTKAGKLFF.

This clone was recorded once. The rearrangement links TRBV5-1 to TRBJ2-7; the D gene is possibly TRBD2 (6 bases). The CDR3 consists of 14 residues. Germline V gene sequence: CDR1 SGHRS, CDR2 YFSETQ. Trimming took 8 bases from V and 2 from J, leaving 17 bases between them. The CDR3 loop reads CASKEGLSTYEQYF. In nucleotides, the CDR3 is TGCGCCAGTAAGGAGGGGTTATCGACCTACGAGCAGTACTTC.

This rearrangement joins TRBV7-2 to TRBJ2-5, with 15 bases identical to TRBD2. Germline assignment: CDR1 SGHTA and CDR2 FQGNSA. The CDR3 covers 16 residues. With 0 bases clipped from V and 4 bases from J, the junction kept 0 bases outside the gene matches. The CDR3 sequence: CASSLAGLAGGETQYF. In DNA, the CDR3 is TGTGCCAGCAGCTTAGCGGGACTAGCGGGGGGAGAGACCCAGTACTTC.

This clone was counted only a few times. Here the CDR3 DNA reads TGTGCCAGCAGCCTCAGGAGGCAGGGCCTTGAAAAACTGTTTTTT. Encoded protein: CASSLRRQGLEKLFF. The chain uses TRBV14 and TRBJ1-4; D might be TRBD1 (5 bases). The CDR3 has 15 residues. Germline CDR1 reads SGHDN; CDR2 reads FVKESK. Trimming took 4 bases from V and 7 from J, leaving 16 bases between them.

The V gene is TRBV5-4, the J gene TRBJ2-5, with 8 bases that match TRBD1. This CDR3 comprises 16 residues. The V and J ends lost 4 bases and 6 bases, in that order; junction bases with no gene match: 14. Germline CDR1 SGHNT, CDR2 YYREEE (reference sequence). The CDR3 bases are TGTGCCAGCAGCAAGAATTCGGGACAGGCGGGGAAGACCCAGTACTTC. This translates into CASSKNSGQAGKTQYF.

The chain employs TRBV18 and TRBJ1-1, with TRBD1 as a possible D gene (5 bases). CDR1 and CDR2 (germline): KGHSH, LQKENI. Trimming pared 4 bases from V and 4 bases from J, leaving 16 bases between. The CDR3 is 15 amino acids. In DNA form, the CDR3 reads TGTGCCAGCTCACGACAAGAGAGGGGAGGCACTGAAGCTTTCTTT. It is translated as CASSRQERGGTEAFF.

The chain is built from TRBV19 and TRBJ1-2; 8 bases agree with TRBD1. Per germline, CDR1 LNHDA and CDR2 SQIVND (reference sequence). After removal of 5 bases from V and 5 bases from J, the junction contained 7 bases not matched to a gene. The CDR3 sequence is 14 residues long. CDR3 sequence (DNA): TGTGCCAGTAGTCCCAGGACAGGGTATTATGGCTACACCTTC. Amino acid sequence: CASSPRTGYYGYTF.

This chain connects TRBV7-6 to TRBJ2-7; TRBD1 or TRBD2 may be the D gene (5 bases each). This CDR3 contains 15 residues. Trimming cost V 1 base and J 9 bases, with 19 bases left between them. CDR1 is SGHVS and CDR2 is FNYEAQ in the germline V gene. CDR3 protein: CASSLDPGTVLGQYF. The DNA of the CDR3 is TGTGCCAGCAGCTTAGATCCAGGGACCGTTTTGGGGCAGTACTTC.

This rearrangement joins TRBV2 to TRBJ2-1; tentatively, D is TRBD1 (5 bases). CDR3 size: 12 residues. V was trimmed by 7 bases and J by 4 bases, leaving 8 bases between them. CDR1 is SNHLY, CDR2 FYNNEI, per germline. CDR3 in amino acids: CASTDSYNEQFF. The CDR3 DNA sequence: TGTGCCAGCACCGACAGTTACAATGAGCAGTTCTTC.

The V call is TRBV5-8, the J call TRBJ1-5, with 7 bases identical to TRBD1. V was pared by 5 bases and J by 6 bases, with 8 bases of the junction left unmatched. The CDR3 is 14 amino acids. Germline-derived CDR1 and CDR2 are SGHTS and YDEGEE. CDR3 protein: CASSLGQLFQPQHF. The CDR3 nucleotides are TGTGCCAGCAGTCTGGGACAGTTATTTCAGCCCCAGCATTTT.

CDR3: CASSQSAGGYNEQFF. In DNA form, the CDR3 reads TGTGCCAGCAGCCAGTCAGCGGGGGGTTACAATGAGCAGTTCTTC. The chain links TRBV3-1 (or the pseudogene TRBV3-2) to TRBJ2-1, with TRBD2 matching over 9 bases. CDR3 length equals 15 residues. The V gene end was trimmed by 3 bases and the J gene end by 4 bases; junction bases not matched to a gene: 4. CDR1 is LGHDT and CDR2 is YNNKEL in the germline V gene (reference sequence).

This clone has just one count. The chain has TRBV21-1 and TRBJ2-7. TRBV21-1 is assigned pseudogene status. CDR3 length: 13 residues. Here the CDR3 reads CASSKGEGSEQYF. Written as DNA, the CDR3 is TGTGCCAGCAGCAAAGGTGAGGGGTCCGAGCAGTACTTC.

The rearrangement uses TRBV4-3 and TRBJ1-2; D call uncertain. Germline lookup yields CDR1 LGHNA and CDR2 YSLEER. V was shortened by 1 base and J by 8 bases, with 11 bases between the two germline ends. The length of the CDR3 is 13 residues. This CDR3 is CASSQARDMGYTF. In DNA, the CDR3 is TGCGCCAGCAGCCAAGCCCGCGATATGGGCTACACCTTC.

The chain couples TRBV19 to TRBJ1-2, with D hard to call. V was trimmed by 7 bases and J by 0 bases, leaving 12 bases between them. CDR1 is LNHDA, CDR2 SQIVND, per germline (reference sequence). The CDR3 runs 14 residues. CDR3 sequence (DNA): TGTGCCAGTACTCCCCGGGTGACTAACTATGGCTACACCTTC. The encoded protein is CASTPRVTNYGYTF.

The rearrangement joins TRBV7-6 to TRBJ1-2, with 7 bases that match TRBD1. The V segment lost 1 base and the J segment 2 bases; nucleotides outside the gene matches: 4. This CDR3 has 15 amino acids. Per the germline V gene, CDR1 is SGHVS and CDR2 is FNYEAQ. CDR3 amino acids: CASSLGTGLNYGYTF. The DNA for the CDR3 is TGTGCCAGCAGCTTAGGGACAGGCCTAAACTATGGCTACACCTTC.

This clone was counted once. The rearrangement uses TRBV5-4 and TRBJ1-6; TRBD1 matches 7 bases. Germline trimming cut 4 bases from V and 7 bases from J; bases unmatched to any gene: 8. The CDR3 covers 15 residues. Germline values: CDR1 SGHNT, CDR2 YYREEE (reference sequence). The CDR3, as DNA: TGTGCCAGCAGCCGACAGGGAGGTTCGAATTCACCCCTCCACTTT. As protein: CASSRQGGSNSPLHF.

V usage is TRBV23-1 and J usage is TRBJ1-4, with a weak D call TRBD1 (5 bases). TRBV23-1 is identified as an open reading frame with a role that is uncertain. The V end lost 2 bases, the J end lost 0 bases, and 13 bases lay between the germline ends. The CDR3 length is 17 residues. CDR3 region: CASSQPPRVATNEKLFF. In nucleotides, the CDR3 is TGCGCCAGCAGTCAACCTCCCAGGGTTGCAACTAATGAAAAACTGTTTTTT.

The chain couples TRBV4-1 to TRBJ2-5, with no clear D. V gave up 3 bases and J gave up 0 bases, with 14 bases separating them. Looked up from germline, CDR1 is MGHRA and CDR2 is YSYEKL. The CDR3 extends over 16 amino acids. The CDR3 region is CASSHEVGRYQETQYF. DNA for the CDR3: TGCGCCAGCAGCCATGAGGTAGGCAGGTACCAAGAGACCCAGTACTTC.

This clone was seen just once. The V and J genes are TRBV5-4 and TRBJ1-2; possible D gene TRBD1, 5 bases. Trimming cost V 0 bases and J 7 bases, with 16 bases left between them. This CDR3 has 15 residues. The germline V gene encodes CDR1 SGHNT and CDR2 YYREEE (reference sequence). The CDR3 spells CASSLGQGGPIGYTF. The CDR3 DNA follows: TGTGCCAGCAGCTTGGGGCAGGGAGGACCTATTGGCTACACCTTC.